This record looks at one TCR beta chain sequence and its context. Sequenced by immunoSEQ multiplex PCR; TCRdb stores in-frame clones only, minus some. The sample includes roughly 2,500,000 clones, 90% to 95% seen only once; the top ten take roughly 0.36%. This sample is part of a study of shared clonotypes between healthy human individuals. This CDR3 spans 17 amino acids. Germline V CDR1 and CDR2: SGHRS, YFSETQ. V dropped 4 bases and J dropped 0; count of bases not matched to a gene: 11. Sequencing was done on a sample of naive CD4+ T cells from PBMCs. The sample's subset: CD45RA+ positively selected. This sequence joins TRBV5-1 and TRBJ2-3, with TRBD1 identical over 7 bases. The sequence came from a young man in good health. Some clones in this sample may be carry-over from other donors' samples. This CDR3 reads CASSPHRDSASTDTQYF. In DNA, the CDR3 is TGCGCCAGCAGCCCACACCGGGACAGTGCTAGCACAGATACGCAGTATTTT.